This TCR beta chain was sequenced during a study of breast tumors, draining lymph nodes, adjacent tissues. Study-level results: Compared with basal-like, luminal-like tumors shared significantly more repertoire with nontumor tissue. Tumor TCR diversity was below lymph nodes but above nontumor tissue.

The table lists this clonotype with many counts. Its antigen is undetermined. V gave up 1 base and J gave up 3 bases; unmatched junction bases: 5. Germline CDR1 reads SEHNR; CDR2 reads FQNEAQ (reference sequence). This CDR3 comprises 15 residues. A single record per CDR3 protein comes from TCRdb applying MiXCR to the multiplex PCR reads. The table includes 150,000 to 200,000 distinct CDR3 sequences, roughly 35% detected once. Axillary draining lymph nodes of breast cancer patients supplied the node samples. The TCR was taken from a female donor with breast cancer. Some clones in this sample may be carry-over from other donors' samples. Material for sequencing was axillary lymph node tissue. V gene TRBV7-9 combines with J gene TRBJ2-5; 7 bases map to TRBD2. In nucleotides, the CDR3 is TGTGCCAGCAGCTTAGGGTCTAGCGGAAAAGAGACCCAGTACTTC. Its protein product is CASSLGSSGKETQYF.